Listed here is a single T cell receptor beta chain. Its antigen is still unknown. Trimming pared 2 bases from V and 5 bases from J, leaving 9 bases between. The V gene's germline CDR1 is MGHRA and CDR2 YSYEKL. The CDR3 runs 13 residues. This sample was taken from a study of blood T cells in healthy people across ages. Ranging in age from about 6 to 95, the donors were healthy Caucasian individuals from Russia. About 10 milliliters of peripheral blood were drawn from each donor into EDTA-treated tubes. For the second PCR, which ran for 7 to 11 cycles, a sample-barcoded 5' primer and a J-beta primer mix were used. TCRdb used MiXCR to reprocess the 5' RACE reads, holding one entry per CDR3 protein. Among 1,500,000 or so distinct CDR3 sequences, around 55% were seen once, and the ten largest hold more than 6%. Study conclusions and caveats: Expanded clonotype changes were possibly confounded by unknown donor CMV status. Percentage of naive T cells showed a strong correlation with TCR beta diversity.

The sample comprised blood. This clonotype was obtained from a man younger than 35 in good health. The chain has TRBV4-1 and TRBJ2-5; no clear D gene. The CDR3 loop is CASSQLTRETQYF. CDR3 sequence (DNA): TGCGCCAGCAGCCAACTAACTCGTGAGACCCAGTACTTC.